This T cell receptor (beta chain) was recorded in a study of response to subunit inactivated influenza vaccine. Regarding the study as a whole: The authors put forward the suggestion that each seasonal influenza vaccination may bring in only a limited number of new T cells.

This CDR3 region has 16 residues. Trimming at V came to 0 bases and at J to 7 bases, leaving 10 bases not matched to a gene. Germline V gives CDR1 LGHNA, CDR2 YNFKEQ. TCRdb reanalysed the RT-PCR reads using MiXCR and keeps one entry per CDR3 protein. The table shows some 500,000 distinct CDR3 sequences, with over 10% occurring only once. As for this clonotype: Its antigen remains unknown.

Sequencing was performed on PBMCs from blood, taken roughly 47 days after vaccination. The chain employs TRBV4-2 and TRBJ2-3; 7 nucleotides line up with TRBD2. The sequence was collected from a man aged 50-59 years who received an inactivated influenza vaccine. CDR3 protein: CASSQDPRGGYNTQYF. CDR3 bases: TGTGCCAGCAGCCAAGATCCTCGCGGGGGTTATAATACGCAGTATTTT.